The clone carrying this TCR beta chain is termed medium-sized. Germline loops: CDR1 MNHEY, CDR2 SMNVEV (reference sequence). V trimming: 6 bases; J trimming: 0 bases; junction bases outside the gene matches: 4. The length of the CDR3 is 15 residues. Tregs were sorted as CD4+CD25+CD127-/low cells. TCRdb recomputed calls from the 5' RACE reads with MiXCR, one row per CDR3 protein. The sample yields roughly 45,000 distinct CDR3 sequences, around 20% seen once. The material sequenced was Tregs sorted from blood. The chain carries TRBV27 and TRBJ2-1; 8 nucleotides agree with TRBD1. The origin of this receptor is a female donor with breast cancer. The CDR3 loop is CASSLDRGSYNEQFF. CDR3 DNA sequence: TGTGCCAGCAGCTTAGACAGGGGCTCCTACAATGAGCAGTTCTTC.